These 7 T cell receptor beta chains came from one sample sequenced in a study of naive and memory T cell subsets. General study results and limits: Naive repertoires, especially CD8, held a few larger clonotypes, possibly memory cells re-expressing CD45RA.

An equimolar mix of two oligonucleotides served as the beta constant-region primer for TRBC1 and TRBC2. Four rounds of PCR amplified the ligated cDNA using nested alpha and beta constant-region primers plus SP2. Each CDR3 protein gets one entry after TCRdb re-called the UMI-ligation and nested PCR reads with MiXCR. The sample contains roughly 100,000 distinct CDR3 sequences, approximately 10% of which appear only once. The antigens of these receptors remain unknown. The sample consisted of naive CD4+ T cells from blood. These receptors came from a human donor in good health.

This clonotype was observed at least ten times. This chain uses TRBV27 with TRBJ2-3; 11 bases agree with TRBD2. The CDR3 has 16 amino acids. From germline, CDR1 is MNHEY and CDR2 SMNVEV (reference sequence). V was pared by 6 bases and J by 0 bases, with 5 bases of the junction left unmatched. The CDR3 DNA reads as TGTGCCAGCAGCGGGACTAGCGGCGCTAGCACAGATACGCAGTATTTT. It codes for CASSGTSGASTDTQYF.

The chain combines TRBV7-2 with TRBJ2-7, with D possibly being TRBD1 or TRBD2 (5 bases each). This CDR3 has 15 amino acids. Germline lookup yields CDR1 SGHTA and CDR2 FQGNSA. V gave up 3 bases and J gave up 1 base, with 13 bases separating them. CDR3 DNA: TGTGCCAGCAGCTTCACCGGGACGGCTTCCTACGAGCAGTACTTC. Amino acids: CASSFTGTASYEQYF.

This clonotype was detected a few times. The V call is TRBV19, the J call TRBJ2-3, with no clear D. Between the trimmed V and J ends, which lost 8 bases and 5 bases, there was a span of 14 bases. Germline-derived CDR1 and CDR2 are LNHDA and SQIVND (reference sequence). The CDR3 covers 13 residues. In DNA, the CDR3 is TGTGCCAGTTATTGGGGAAAACGAGATACGCAGTATTTT. It specifies CASYWGKRDTQYF.

This clonotype appeared many times. V usage is TRBV11-2 and J usage is TRBJ2-1, with 11 bases fitting TRBD2. Germline CDR1 reads SGHAT; CDR2 reads FQNNGV. This CDR3 is built from 15 residues. The ends lost 8 bases at V and 6 bases at J; junction bases unmatched: 9. CDR3 DNA: TGTGCCAGCCCAGCCTTTAGCGGGAGGGGCAATGAGCAGTTCTTC. Translation: CASPAFSGRGNEQFF.

This rearrangement joins TRBV11-3 to TRBJ2-1, with TRBD2 identical over 9 bases. CDR1 and CDR2 (germline): SGHNT, YENEEA. After removal of 5 bases from V and 3 bases from J, the junction contained 17 bases not matched to a gene. CDR3 length: 19 residues. The CDR3 bases are TGTGCCAGCAGCCCCGGAGGTAGCGGGAGTCTCGCCCGCTACAATGAGCAGTTCTTC. As protein: CASSPGGSGSLARYNEQFF.

In its sample, this clonotype was seen a few times. The chain has TRBV12-3 or TRBV12-4 and TRBJ2-3, with a weak D call TRBD1 (5 bases). V was clipped by 6 bases and J by 1 base, with 11 bases between them. CDR3 length equals 14 residues. The CDR3 region has the DNA TGTGCCAGCAGCCGACAGTCGGGCACAGATACGCAGTATTTT. Amino acids: CASSRQSGTDTQYF.

The chain employs TRBV6-5 and TRBJ1-1; no definite D call. Looked up from germline, CDR1 is MNHEY and CDR2 is SVGAGI. This CDR3 has 13 amino acids. V lost 2 bases and J lost 0, with 4 bases in between. CDR3 in amino acids: CASSYDVNTEAFF. CDR3 DNA sequence: TGTGCCAGCAGTTACGATGTGAACACTGAAGCTTTCTTT.